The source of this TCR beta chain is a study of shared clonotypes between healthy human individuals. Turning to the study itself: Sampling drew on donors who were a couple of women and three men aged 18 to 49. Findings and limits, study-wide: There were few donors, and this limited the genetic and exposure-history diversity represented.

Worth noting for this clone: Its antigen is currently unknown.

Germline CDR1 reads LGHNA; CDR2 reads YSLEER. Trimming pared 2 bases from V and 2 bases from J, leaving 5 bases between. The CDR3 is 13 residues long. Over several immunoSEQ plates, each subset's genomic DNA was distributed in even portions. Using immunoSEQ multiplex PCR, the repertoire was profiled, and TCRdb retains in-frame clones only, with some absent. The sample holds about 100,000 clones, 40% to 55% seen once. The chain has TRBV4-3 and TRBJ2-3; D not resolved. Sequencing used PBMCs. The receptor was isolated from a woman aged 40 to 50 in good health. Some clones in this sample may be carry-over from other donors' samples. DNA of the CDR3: TGCGCCAGCAGCCAACAGTACACAGATACGCAGTATTTT. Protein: CASSQQYTDTQYF.